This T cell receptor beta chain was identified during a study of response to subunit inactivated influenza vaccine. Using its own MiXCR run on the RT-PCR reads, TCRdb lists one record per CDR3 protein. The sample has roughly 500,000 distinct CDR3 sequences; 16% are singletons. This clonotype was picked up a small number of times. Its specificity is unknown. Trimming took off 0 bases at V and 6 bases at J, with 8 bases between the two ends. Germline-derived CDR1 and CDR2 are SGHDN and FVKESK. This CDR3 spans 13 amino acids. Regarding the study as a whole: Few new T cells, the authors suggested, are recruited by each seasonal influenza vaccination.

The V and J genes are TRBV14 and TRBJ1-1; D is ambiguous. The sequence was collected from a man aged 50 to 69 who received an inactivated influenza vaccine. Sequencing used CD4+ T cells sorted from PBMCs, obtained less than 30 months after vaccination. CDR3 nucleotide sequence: TGTGCCAGCAGCCAAGATCGGTTATCTGAAGCTTTCTTT. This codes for CASSQDRLSEAFF.